This T cell receptor (beta chain) was profiled in a study of tumor-infiltrating lymphocytes in primary liver carcinoma. Study summary: Aged between 30 and 69 years, the patients were men and women.

From 500 ng total RNA, TCR beta cDNA was generated with a primer in the constant region. Libraries for TCR beta were built through three nested multiplex PCR rounds, which together made up a slightly modified ARM-PCR procedure. Rounds one and two of PCR, each of 10 cycles, were primed with TRBV1-TRBV30 forward primers and a C-beta reverse primer. One entry per CDR3 protein results from TCRdb running MiXCR on the multiplex PCR reads. The sample includes about 190,000 distinct CDR3 sequences, approximately 80% of them seen just once. The approximately 17-32 mg bulk tissue piece was not sorted before simultaneous RNA and DNA extraction. Whichever tumor sample was examined, it had over 75% viable tumor cells. Points from the study as a whole: Blood trailed tumors significantly in top-250-clone fraction (p = 0.039).

Germline V gives CDR1 SGHAT, CDR2 FQNNGV. The CDR3 totals 14 residues. Note on this clonotype: Its cognate antigen is unknown. A read error may produce the germline difference seen at one junction end.

This chain joins TRBV11-2 and TRBJ2-5, with unresolved D. The source of this sequence is a middle-aged man with primary liver carcinoma and hepatitis B virus infection. The sample taken for sequencing was tumor tissue from primary liver carcinoma. The CDR3 here is CARSLTSNQEAQYF. In nucleotides, the CDR3 is TGTGCCAGAAGCCTGACGAGTAACCAAGAGGCCCAGTACTTC.